This TCR beta chain emerged from a study of T cell changes during pregnancy in multiple sclerosis. Sequencing was performed with immunoSEQ multiplex PCR; in TCRdb, only in-frame clones are kept and a portion is missing. The data hold roughly 110,000 clones, with about 90% observed a single time. This clone was found once. CDR3 length: 19 amino acids. V dropped 4 bases and J dropped 2; count of bases not matched to a gene: 16. The germline gives CDR1 SGDLS, CDR2 YYNGEE. This specimen was peripheral blood, taken after pregnancy. The sequence came from a female donor with multiple sclerosis, enrolled in a pregnancy study. The V and J genes are TRBV9 and TRBJ2-1; 9 bases line up with TRBD1. CDR3 sequence reads: CASSRSGTGSRGPYNEQFF. DNA of the CDR3: TGTGCCAGCAGCCGGTCCGGGACAGGGTCCCGTGGGCCCTACAATGAGCAGTTCTTC. The full variable domain, its missing parts supplied by reference TRBV9 and TRBJ2-1, is DSGVTQTPKHLITATGQRVTLRCSPRSGDLSVYWYQQSLDQGLQFLIQYYNGEERAKGNILERFSAQQFPDLHSELNLSSLELGDSALYFCASSRSGTGSRGPYNEQFFGPGTRLTVL.